The 11 T cell receptor beta chains below all came from one sample that was sequenced in a study of shared clonotypes between healthy human individuals. The method was immunoSEQ multiplex PCR; TCRdb's version includes in-frame clones alone and lacks a portion of them. Among 850,000 to 1,200,000 clones listed, around 74% were seen once. Sequenced sample: memory CD4+ T cells sorted from blood. The subset here: CD45RA-negative fraction. The receptors here all came from a man between 18 and 35 years old in good health.

The chain links TRBV5-4 to TRBJ2-4, with TRBD2 matching over 10 bases. There are 18 residues in the CDR3. V lost 2 bases, J lost 0 bases, and 8 bases stayed unmatched. Germline V lookup: CDR1 SGHNT, CDR2 YYREEE (reference sequence). The CDR3 loop reads CASSLKAGGLLAKNIQYF. The CDR3 DNA is TGTGCCAGCAGCTTAAAAGCGGGGGGGCTATTAGCCAAAAACATTCAGTACTTC.

This clone came up once. The chain recombines TRBV10-3 with TRBJ2-3, with a possible D match to TRBD2 (5 bases). CDR1 and CDR2 from the germline V gene are ENHRY and SYGVKD. The CDR3 covers 13 residues. Between the trimmed V and J ends, which lost 9 bases and 1 base, there was a span of 11 bases. CDR3 in DNA: TGTGCCATTCAACGGGATGGCACAGATACGCAGTATTTT. This sequence encodes CAIQRDGTDTQYF.

To note about this clone: A read error likely explains this, since a far larger clone differs by one base. The sample has other DNA sequences that encode this CDR3 too. This chain uses TRBV4-3 with TRBJ2-5, with a possible D match to TRBD2 (5 bases). The assigned J gene may be wrong: the sequence end matches TRBJ2-7 better. This CDR3 is built from 15 residues. Germline CDR1 is LGHNA and CDR2 is YSLEER. CDR3 region: CASSQDRAAAYEQYF. In nucleotides, the CDR3 is TGCGCCAGCAGCCAAGATCGGGCAGCGGCCTACGAGCAGTACTTC.

V gene TRBV7-9 combines with J gene TRBJ1-2; 11 bases match TRBD1. Germline lookup yields CDR1 SEHNR and CDR2 FQNEAQ (reference sequence). V was pared by 0 bases and J by 9 bases, with 6 bases of the junction left unmatched. The CDR3 has 15 amino acids. The CDR3 DNA is TGTGCCAGCAGCTTAGCTGGACAGGGGGCTCGGAGCTACACCTTC. It codes for CASSLAGQGARSYTF.

The chain uses TRBV6-1 and TRBJ1-2, with TRBD1 as a possible D gene (6 bases). Germline-derived CDR1 and CDR2 are MNHNS and SASEGT. The CDR3 loop spans 14 amino acids. V dropped 10 bases and J dropped 3 bases, with 18 bases sitting between them. The CDR3 protein is CATTGHFFDYGYTF. The DNA for the CDR3 is TGTGCCACAACGGGACACTTCTTCGACTATGGCTACACCTTC.

The chain has TRBV28 and TRBJ1-2; 9 nucleotides match TRBD1. This CDR3 comprises 15 residues. V dropped 3 bases and J dropped 6; count of bases not matched to a gene: 8. CDR1 is MDHEN and CDR2 is SYDVKM in the germline V gene. The CDR3 reads CASSLFRTGVDGYTF. As DNA, the CDR3 is TGTGCCAGCAGTTTGTTTCGGACAGGGGTCGATGGCTACACCTTC.

This clone has more than one count but fewer than ten. The V call is TRBV10-1, the J call TRBJ2-7; D may be TRBD1 or TRBD2 (6 bases each). The CDR3 length is 13 residues. Germline CDR1 WNHNN, CDR2 SYGVQD (reference sequence). The V end lost 3 bases, the J end lost 7 bases, and 13 bases lay between the germline ends. The CDR3 reads CASSEGKGGEQYF. The CDR3 bases are TGCGCCAGCAGTGAAGGGAAGGGGGGAGAGCAGTACTTC.

This clone was detected once. The chain is built from TRBV28 and TRBJ2-3; D is uncertain. The V gene's germline CDR1 is MDHEN and CDR2 SYDVKM. This CDR3 has 13 residues. The V end lost 4 bases, the J end lost 0 bases, and 5 bases lay between the germline ends. This chain's CDR3 is CASSSKSTDTQYF. CDR3 coding DNA: TGTGCCAGCAGTTCCAAGAGCACAGATACGCAGTATTTT.

This clone has more than one count but fewer than ten. The chain recombines TRBV5-8 with TRBJ2-7, with no clear D. This CDR3 comprises 13 residues. V lost 0 bases and J 2 bases, leaving 6 bases between the germline ends. CDR1 is SGHTS, CDR2 YDEGEE, per germline. The CDR3 region is CASSLGLTYEQYF. Here the CDR3 DNA reads TGTGCCAGCAGCTTGGGACTTACCTACGAGCAGTACTTC. Variable domain in full (rest from reference TRBV5-8 and TRBJ2-7): EAGVTQSPTHLIKTRGQQATLRCSPISGHTSVYWYQQALGLGLQFLLWYDEGEERNRGNFPPRFSGRQFPNYSSELNVNALELEDSALYLCASSLGLTYEQYFGPGTRLTVT.

The chain carries TRBV10-3 and TRBJ1-1; no clear D gene. This CDR3 comprises 14 residues. V lost 3 bases to trimming and J lost 1 base, with 9 bases between them. The germline CDR1 and CDR2 sequences are ENHRY and SYGVKD. CDR3 in DNA: TGTGCCATCAGTGAATATGGGCAGAACACTGAAGCTTTCTTT. Translating gives CAISEYGQNTEAFF.

In this sample, this clone turned up once. V and J are TRBV4-1 and TRBJ2-2; the match to TRBD2 covers 11 bases. Per germline, CDR1 MGHRA and CDR2 YSYEKL. The CDR3 length is 18 residues. V gave up 4 bases and J gave up 0 bases; unmatched junction bases: 7. The CDR3 bases are TGCGCCAGCAGCCGGGAATTAGCGGGAGGGACGAACACCGGGGAGCTGTTTTTT. Translated: CASSRELAGGTNTGELFF.